The T cell receptor beta chain under discussion was sequenced for a study of lymphopenia after photon versus proton radiotherapy. Sequenced by immunoSEQ multiplex PCR; TCRdb stores in-frame clones only, minus some. The data hold about 27,000 clones, with around 90% observed a single time. Study results and limitations: Proton therapy kept repertoires fairly stable, unlike photons, which gained effector/memory cells. Survival link was tested only in deceased patients; proton benefit remains a possibility. After the lymphocyte nadir, photon-treated repertoires showed oligoclonal expansion, especially of CD8+ Temra cells. In patients who died, overall survival fell as post-nadir TCR diversity dropped more.

V was pared by 5 bases and J by 4 bases, with 13 bases between. Germline-derived CDR1 and CDR2 are LNHDA and SQIVND (reference sequence). The CDR3 covers 14 residues. A remark on this clone: As yet, its antigen is unknown.

This receptor was obtained from a middle-aged man with gastric cancer. The chain has TRBV19 and TRBJ2-3; either TRBD1 or TRBD2 may supply D (5 bases each). The source was peripheral blood, collected from a patient treated with photon-based radiotherapy. The CDR3 coding sequence is TGTGCCAGTAGTCAGGACGAGGGGCCAGATACGCAGTATTTT. Translating gives CASSQDEGPDTQYF.